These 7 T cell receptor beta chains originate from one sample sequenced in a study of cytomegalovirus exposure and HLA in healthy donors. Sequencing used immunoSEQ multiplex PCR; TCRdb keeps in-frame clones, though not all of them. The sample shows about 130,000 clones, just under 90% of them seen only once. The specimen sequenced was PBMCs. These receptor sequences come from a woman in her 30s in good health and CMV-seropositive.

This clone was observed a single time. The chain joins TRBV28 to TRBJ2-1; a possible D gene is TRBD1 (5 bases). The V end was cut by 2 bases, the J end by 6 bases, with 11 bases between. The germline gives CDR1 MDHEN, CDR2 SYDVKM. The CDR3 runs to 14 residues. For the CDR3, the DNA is TGTGCCAGCAGTTTAGTAGCAGGGTTCAATGAGCAGTTCTTC. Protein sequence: CASSLVAGFNEQFF.

Here the CDR3 DNA reads TGTGCCAGCGCGGGTTCTAGGTCCGGAAACACCATATATTTT. Translated, it gives CASAGSRSGNTIYF. This chain joins TRBV6-5 and TRBJ1-3; D gene unclear. The CDR3 runs 14 residues. Trimming shortened V by 8 bases and J by 4 bases, and 15 bases separated the two germline ends. The germline V gene has CDR1 MNHEY and CDR2 SVGAGI.

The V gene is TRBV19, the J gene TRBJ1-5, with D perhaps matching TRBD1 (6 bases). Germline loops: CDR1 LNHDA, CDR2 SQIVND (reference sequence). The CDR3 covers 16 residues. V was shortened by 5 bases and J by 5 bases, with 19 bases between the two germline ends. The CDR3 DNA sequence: TGTGCCAGTAGTGTATCTGGGTGGCAGGGGTATCAGCCCCAGCATTTT. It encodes CASSVSGWQGYQPQHF.

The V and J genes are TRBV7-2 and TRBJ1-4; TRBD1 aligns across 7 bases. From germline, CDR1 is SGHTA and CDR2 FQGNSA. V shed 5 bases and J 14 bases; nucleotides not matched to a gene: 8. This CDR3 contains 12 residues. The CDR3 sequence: CASSRNRGLLFF. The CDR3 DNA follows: TGTGCCAGCAGCCGCAACAGGGGACTGCTGTTTTTT. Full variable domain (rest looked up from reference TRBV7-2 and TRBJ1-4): GAGVSQSPSNKVTEKGKDVELRCDPISGHTALYWYRQSLGQGLEFLIYFQGNSAPDKSGLPSDRFSAERTGGSVSTLTIQRTQQEDSAVYLCASSRNRGLLFFGSGTQLSVL.

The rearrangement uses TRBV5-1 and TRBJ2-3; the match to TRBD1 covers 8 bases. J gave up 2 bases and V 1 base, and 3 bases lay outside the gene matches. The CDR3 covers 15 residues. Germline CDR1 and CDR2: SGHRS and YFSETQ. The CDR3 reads CASSLTGGNTDTQYF. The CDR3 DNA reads TGCGCCAGCAGCTTGACAGGGGGGAACACAGATACGCAGTATTTT.

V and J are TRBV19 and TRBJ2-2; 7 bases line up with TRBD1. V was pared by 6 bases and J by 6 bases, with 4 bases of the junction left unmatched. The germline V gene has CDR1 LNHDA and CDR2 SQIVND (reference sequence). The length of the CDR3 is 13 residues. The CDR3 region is CASSWGQPGELFF. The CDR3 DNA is TGTGCCAGTAGCTGGGGACAGCCCGGGGAGCTGTTTTTT.

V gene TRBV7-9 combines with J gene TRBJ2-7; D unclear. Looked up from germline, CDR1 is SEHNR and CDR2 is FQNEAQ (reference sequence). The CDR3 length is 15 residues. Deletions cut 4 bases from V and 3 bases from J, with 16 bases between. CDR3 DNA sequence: TGTGCCAGCAGCTCCTTCGACCGAGGCAGCTACGAGCAGTACTTC. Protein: CASSSFDRGSYEQYF.